This T cell receptor (beta chain) was sequenced during a study of T-cell reconstitution after alpha-beta-depleted transplantation in children (dated by TCRdb to 2016 to 2017). About the study as a whole: The study quantitatively tracked T-cell immune reconstitution after TCRalphabeta/CD19-depleted allogeneic hematopoietic cell transplantation in children using TCR repertoire profiling.

The library was obtained by PCR. Instrument on record: Illumina HiSeq 2500. Molecular barcoding was employed in the preparation of TCR libraries, with unique molecular identifiers being used to normalize TCRbeta repertoire quantification. Using fastp at Q25 and MiXCR, TCRdb reprocessed the public reads and kept productive beta chains. Entries are consolidated by CDR3 protein sequence, retaining the most common genes and DNA. Across this sample there are 190,000 or so distinct CDR3 sequences, with less than 8% seen only once. The ten largest clones take up about 2.9% of the sample. This clonotype came up many times. This receptor's antigen is unknown. No base quality values were provided; no much bigger clone lies one nucleotide off. CDR3 length: 13 amino acids, cysteine to phenylalanine. Only CDR3 DNA is held: 39 bases, read in frame from base 1. The V end loses 3 bases and the J end loses 9 bases, and a stretch of 9 bases separates them.

The rearranged chain carries TRBV12-3 or TRBV12-4 and TRBJ1-6, with the D gene uncertain. This sequence originates from a human donor who donated a stem cell graft to a child with Wiskott-Aldrich syndrome. Sequencing used PBMCs from the stem cell graft donor, obtained from the stem cell graft. The nucleotide sequence reads TGTGCCAGCAGTTTCGACCCGGCTTCACCCCTCCACTTT. This translates into CASSFDPASPLHF.